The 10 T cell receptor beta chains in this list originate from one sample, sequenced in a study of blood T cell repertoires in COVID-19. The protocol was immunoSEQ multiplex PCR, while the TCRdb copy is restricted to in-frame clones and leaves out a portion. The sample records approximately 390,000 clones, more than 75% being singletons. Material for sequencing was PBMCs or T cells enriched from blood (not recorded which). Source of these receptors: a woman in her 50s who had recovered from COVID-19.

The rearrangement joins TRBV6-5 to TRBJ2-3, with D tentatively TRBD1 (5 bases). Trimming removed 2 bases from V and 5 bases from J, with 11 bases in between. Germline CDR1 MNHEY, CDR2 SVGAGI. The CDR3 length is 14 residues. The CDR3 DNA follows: TGTGCCAGCAGTTACAGGGGCAATAGAGATACGCAGTATTTT. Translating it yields CASSYRGNRDTQYF.

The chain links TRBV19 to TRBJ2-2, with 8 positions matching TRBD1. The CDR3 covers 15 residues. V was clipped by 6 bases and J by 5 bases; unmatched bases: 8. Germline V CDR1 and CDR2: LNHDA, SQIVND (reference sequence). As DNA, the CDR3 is TGTGCCAGTAGGATTGACAGGGGATGGACCGGGGAGCTGTTTTTT. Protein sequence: CASRIDRGWTGELFF.

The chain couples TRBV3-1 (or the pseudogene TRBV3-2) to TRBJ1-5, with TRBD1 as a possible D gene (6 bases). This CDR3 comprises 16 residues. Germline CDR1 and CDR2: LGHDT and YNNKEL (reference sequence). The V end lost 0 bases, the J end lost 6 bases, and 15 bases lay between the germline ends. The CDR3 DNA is TGTGCCAGCAGCCAAGATACCCCAGGGGTAGGTCAGCCCCAGCATTTT. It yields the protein CASSQDTPGVGQPQHF.

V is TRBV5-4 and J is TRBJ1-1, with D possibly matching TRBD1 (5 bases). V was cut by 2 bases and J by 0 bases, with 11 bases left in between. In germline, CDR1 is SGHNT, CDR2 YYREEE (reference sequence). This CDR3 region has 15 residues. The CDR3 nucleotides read TGTGCCAGCAGCTTTGGGGGGGTGATGAACACTGAAGCTTTCTTT. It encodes CASSFGGVMNTEAFF.

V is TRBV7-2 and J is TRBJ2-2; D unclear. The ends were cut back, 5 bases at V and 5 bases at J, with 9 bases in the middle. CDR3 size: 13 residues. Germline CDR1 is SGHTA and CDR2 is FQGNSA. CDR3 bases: TGTGCCAGCAGCGCCTACTTAACCGGGGAGCTGTTTTTT. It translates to CASSAYLTGELFF.

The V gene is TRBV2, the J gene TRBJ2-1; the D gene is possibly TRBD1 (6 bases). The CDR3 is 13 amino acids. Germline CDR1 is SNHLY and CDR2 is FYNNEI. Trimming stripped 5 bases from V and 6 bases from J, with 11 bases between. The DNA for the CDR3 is TGTGCCAGCAGTCAGGGGTTGGGCAATGAGCAGTTCTTC. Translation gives CASSQGLGNEQFF. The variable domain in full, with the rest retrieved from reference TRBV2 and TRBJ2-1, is EPEVTQTPSHQVTQMGQEVILRCVPISNHLYFYWYRQILGQKVEFLVSFYNNEISEKSEIFDDQFSVERPDGSNFTLKIRSTKLEDSAMYFCASSQGLGNEQFFGPGTRLTVL.

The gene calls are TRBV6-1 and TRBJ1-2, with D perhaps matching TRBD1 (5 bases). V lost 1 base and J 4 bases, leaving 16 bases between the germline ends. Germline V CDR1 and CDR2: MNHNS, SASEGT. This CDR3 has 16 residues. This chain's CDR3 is CASSEDRRGGRYGYTF. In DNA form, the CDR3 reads TGTGCCAGCAGTGAAGATCGGAGGGGCGGGCGCTATGGCTACACCTTC.

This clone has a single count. In nucleotides, the CDR3 is TGTGCCAGGGGAGGGACAGGGGGAATTGAAGCTTTCTTT. It is translated as CARGGTGGIEAFF. The chain has TRBV2 and TRBJ1-1, with TRBD1 matching over 11 bases. CDR1 and CDR2 (germline): SNHLY, FYNNEI. The CDR3 extends over 13 amino acids. After removal of 9 bases from V and 7 bases from J, the junction contained 7 bases not matched to a gene.

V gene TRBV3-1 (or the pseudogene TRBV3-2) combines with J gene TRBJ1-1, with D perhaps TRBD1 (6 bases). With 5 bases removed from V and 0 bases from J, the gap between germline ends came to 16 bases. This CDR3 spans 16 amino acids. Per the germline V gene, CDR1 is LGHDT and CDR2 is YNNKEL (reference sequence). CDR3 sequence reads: CASSSGGQLMNTEAFF. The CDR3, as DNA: TGTGCCAGCAGCTCAGGCGGACAGCTTATGAACACTGAAGCTTTCTTT.

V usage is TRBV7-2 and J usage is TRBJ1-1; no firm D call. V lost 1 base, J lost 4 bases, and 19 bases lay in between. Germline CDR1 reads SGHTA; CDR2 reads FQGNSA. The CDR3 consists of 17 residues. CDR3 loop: CASSLEFFAMRGTEAFF. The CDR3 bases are TGTGCCAGCAGCTTAGAATTTTTCGCCATGCGGGGCACTGAAGCTTTCTTT.